These 28 T cell receptor beta chains share one sample of origin, sequenced in a study of blood T cell repertoires in COVID-19. The method was immunoSEQ multiplex PCR; TCRdb's version includes in-frame clones alone and lacks a portion of them. The data contain 260,000 or so clones, roughly 84% of them seen just once; the ten biggest clones take up over 8.5%. The specimen was peripheral blood. The origin of the receptors is a human donor in a cohort sampled during active COVID-19.

The chain couples TRBV15 to TRBJ2-6, with 7 bases aligning to TRBD1. This CDR3 is 16 amino acids long. The germline gives CDR1 LNHNV, CDR2 YYDKDF (reference sequence). Trimming took 3 bases from V and 2 from J; bases not matched to a gene: 4. In nucleotides, the CDR3 is TGTGCCACCAGCAGCGACAGGGTACCTGGGGCCAACGTCCTGACTTTC. This gives the protein CATSSDRVPGANVLTF.

This chain links TRBV9 with TRBJ2-3, with D perhaps matching TRBD2 (7 bases). The CDR3 sequence is 15 residues long. V was cut by 0 bases and J by 0 bases, with 8 bases left in between. Germline V gene data show CDR1 as SGDLS and CDR2 as YYNGEE. CDR3 in amino acids: CASSVEGGSTDTQYF. For the CDR3, the DNA is TGTGCCAGCAGCGTAGAGGGGGGGAGCACAGATACGCAGTATTTT.

V gene TRBV28 combines with J gene TRBJ1-1; TRBD1 might be the D (6 bases). The germline V and J ends were trimmed by 10 bases and 5 bases, with 14 bases remaining between them. The germline gives CDR1 MDHEN, CDR2 SYDVKM. This CDR3 region has 12 residues. For the CDR3, the DNA is TGTGCCACCGGCAAGGGGGGGACTGAAGCTTTCTTT. It encodes CATGKGGTEAFF.

This clone appeared a single time. This chain uses TRBV6-6 with TRBJ2-7, with 15 bases that match TRBD2. The CDR3 sequence is 16 residues long. Germline-derived CDR1 and CDR2 are MNHNY and SVGAGI (reference sequence). V trimming: 7 bases; J trimming: 4 bases; junction bases outside the gene matches: 8. CDR3 protein: CASTIGLAGGRYEQYF. The DNA for the CDR3 is TGTGCCAGCACCATCGGACTAGCGGGGGGGCGATACGAGCAGTACTTC.

The rearrangement joins TRBV5-1 to TRBJ2-5; maybe TRBD2 (5 bases). The CDR3 covers 14 residues. The ends were cut back, 3 bases at V and 5 bases at J, with 14 bases in the middle. Germline CDR1 is SGHRS and CDR2 is YFSETQ. DNA of the CDR3: TGCGCCAGCAGCTCTGACTGGAGGAGTGAGACCCAGTACTTC. Protein product: CASSSDWRSETQYF.

J is TRBJ1-1 and V is TRBV5-5, with 8 bases that match TRBD1. Germline trimming cut 4 bases from V and 11 bases from J; bases unmatched to any gene: 13. The CDR3 consists of 14 residues. Germline V CDR1 and CDR2: SGHKS, YYEKEE (reference sequence). The CDR3 protein is CASSPLGTGSSAFF. CDR3 DNA sequence: TGTGCCAGCAGCCCTCTTGGGACAGGTTCCTCCGCTTTCTTT.

The chain combines TRBV7-9 with TRBJ1-2; D possibly corresponds to TRBD1 (6 bases). Trimming took 5 bases from V and 9 from J, leaving 13 bases between them. The CDR3 consists of 12 residues. Germline CDR1 and CDR2: SEHNR and FQNEAQ (reference sequence). CDR3 sequence: CASSPGQSSYTF. The CDR3 bases are TGTGCCAGCAGCCCGGGACAAAGTAGCTACACCTTC. The full variable domain, its missing parts supplied by reference TRBV7-9 and TRBJ1-2, is DTGVSQNPRHKITKRGQNVTFRCDPISEHNRLYWYRQTLGQGPEFLTYFQNEAQLEKSRLLSDRFSAERPKGSFSTLEIQRTEQGDSAMYLCASSPGQSSYTFGSGTRLTVV.

The chain uses TRBV5-6 and TRBJ2-7; perhaps TRBD1 as D (5 bases). Germline CDR1 reads SGHDT; CDR2 reads YYEEEE. The CDR3 has 18 residues. V lost 2 bases and J lost 4, with 25 bases in between. In nucleotides, the CDR3 is TGTGCCAGCAGCTTATTCGTCAGGGTTGGTGTTGAGAAATACGAGCAGTACTTC. It encodes CASSLFVRVGVEKYEQYF.

The chain is built from TRBV7-8 and TRBJ2-7, with 12 bases fitting TRBD2. After removal of 1 base from V and 2 bases from J, the junction contained 15 bases not matched to a gene. Looked up from germline, CDR1 is SGHVS and CDR2 is FQNEAQ. This CDR3 comprises 20 residues. CDR3 loop: CASSLDIVRRWTSGAYEQYF. The CDR3 region has the DNA TGTGCCAGCAGCTTAGATATAGTCCGGAGGTGGACTAGCGGGGCCTACGAGCAGTACTTC.

The chain carries TRBV5-4 and TRBJ1-2; 8 nucleotides line up with TRBD1. The CDR3 length is 14 residues. CDR1 SGHNT and CDR2 YYREEE come from the germline V gene (reference sequence). V was pared by 4 bases and J by 4 bases, with 6 bases of the junction left unmatched. The CDR3 loop reads CASSHGQGRYGYTF. DNA of the CDR3: TGTGCCAGCAGCCACGGACAGGGTCGCTATGGCTACACCTTC.

The chain uses TRBV2 and TRBJ2-5, with a weak D call TRBD2 (5 bases). This CDR3 spans 14 amino acids. Germline CDR1 reads SNHLY; CDR2 reads FYNNEI. Trimming removed 6 bases at V and 1 base at J, with 12 bases between. CDR3 residues: CASSLRAGQETQYF. CDR3 coding DNA: TGTGCCAGCAGCTTGCGGGCGGGCCAAGAGACCCAGTACTTC.

This clone was counted between two and nine times. The chain uses TRBV7-2 and TRBJ1-2; no definite D call. V lost 4 bases to trimming and J lost 1 base, with 10 bases between them. The CDR3 has 14 amino acids. The germline V gene has CDR1 SGHTA and CDR2 FQGNSA. CDR3 sequence reads: CASSSRPDNYGYTF. The CDR3 DNA reads as TGTGCCAGCAGCTCTAGACCGGATAACTATGGCTACACCTTC. Drawing the rest from reference TRBV7-2 and TRBJ1-2, the complete variable domain is GAGVSQSPSNKVTEKGKDVELRCDPISGHTALYWYRQSLGQGLEFLIYFQGNSAPDKSGLPSDRFSAERTGGSVSTLTIQRTQQEDSAVYLCASSSRPDNYGYTFGSGTRLTVV.

The CDR3, as DNA: TGTGCCAGCAGCTGGAGGGGAGACAGGGTTAGCTCCTACGAGCAGTACTTC. Amino acids: CASSWRGDRVSSYEQYF. V and J are TRBV7-8 and TRBJ2-7; perhaps TRBD1 as D (7 bases). The CDR3 is 17 residues long. V dropped 4 bases and J dropped 0 bases, with 19 bases sitting between them. The V gene's germline CDR1 is SGHVS and CDR2 FQNEAQ.

The rearrangement joins TRBV9 to TRBJ1-4; 8 bases fit TRBD1. The germline V gene encodes CDR1 SGDLS and CDR2 YYNGEE. The CDR3 runs to 15 residues. The ends lost 1 base at V and 4 bases at J; junction bases unmatched: 3. CDR3 in DNA: TGTGCCAGCAGCGTATCAGGGGGCTATAATGAAAAACTGTTTTTT. As protein: CASSVSGGYNEKLFF.

The rearrangement joins TRBV6-6 to TRBJ1-2, with D possibly being TRBD1 (6 bases). This CDR3 spans 14 amino acids. The V gene lost 6 bases and the J gene lost 7 bases, with 18 bases spanning the gap. Germline assignment: CDR1 MNHNY and CDR2 SVGAGI (reference sequence). CDR3 DNA: TGTGCCAGCAGAAAACAGGGAGGGACATCTGGCTACACCTTC. This sequence encodes CASRKQGGTSGYTF.

Only one count was recorded for this clone. The genes are TRBV18 and TRBJ1-1, with D unclear. Germline V gene lookup returns CDR1 KGHSH and CDR2 LQKENI. The CDR3 totals 13 residues. Trimming stripped 3 bases from V and 3 bases from J, with 8 bases between. The chain's CDR3 is CASSPGKYTEAFF. CDR3 sequence (DNA): TGTGCCAGCTCACCCGGGAAGTACACTGAAGCTTTCTTT. Full variable domain (outside the CDR3, taken from reference TRBV18 and TRBJ1-1): NAGVMQNPRHLVRRRGQEARLRCSPMKGHSHVYWYRQLPEEGLKFMVYLQKENIIDESGMPKERFSAEFPKEGPSILRIQQVVRGDSAAYFCASSPGKYTEAFFGQGTRLTVV.

This rearrangement joins TRBV28 to TRBJ1-5; 10 nucleotides align to TRBD1. The CDR3 consists of 14 residues. Trimming removed 6 bases from V and 7 bases from J; junction bases left unmatched: 6. Germline CDR1 reads MDHEN; CDR2 reads SYDVKM. The CDR3 bases are TGTGCCAGCAGCCGGGGACAGGGGTACCAGCCCCAGCATTTT. It encodes CASSRGQGYQPQHF.

CDR3 region: CASSLGPRVNTEAFF. CDR3 DNA sequence: TGTGCCAGCAGCTTGGGTCCCAGGGTGAACACTGAAGCTTTCTTT. The rearrangement uses TRBV5-6 and TRBJ1-1, with D perhaps matching TRBD1 (5 bases). Germline V gene sequence: CDR1 SGHDT, CDR2 YYEEEE. This CDR3 contains 15 residues. V was shortened by 0 bases and J by 0 bases, with 9 bases between the two germline ends.

A few counts support this clone. This chain joins TRBV19 and TRBJ1-5; D gene unclear. This CDR3 is built from 13 residues. Between the trimmed V and J ends, which lost 2 bases and 7 bases, there was a span of 9 bases. CDR1 is LNHDA and CDR2 is SQIVND in the germline V gene (reference sequence). CDR3: CASSIMTGQPQHF. In nucleotides, the CDR3 is TGTGCCAGTAGTATAATGACGGGACAGCCCCAGCATTTT.

The rearrangement links TRBV11-2 to TRBJ1-4, with D tentatively TRBD1 (6 bases). Trimming stripped 4 bases from V and 2 bases from J, with 11 bases between. The CDR3 totals 15 residues. CDR1 and CDR2 from the germline V gene are SGHAT and FQNNGV. CDR3 region: CASSSTGSTNEKLFF. The CDR3 coding sequence is TGTGCCAGCAGCTCTACAGGGTCGACTAATGAAAAACTGTTTTTT. Filled out from reference TRBV11-2 and TRBJ1-4, the complete variable domain reads EAGVAQSPRYKIIEKRQSVAFWCNPISGHATLYWYQQILGQGPKLLIQFQNNGVVDDSQLPKDRFSAERLKGVDSTLKIQPAKLEDSAVYLCASSSTGSTNEKLFFGSGTQLSVL.

V usage is TRBV14 and J usage is TRBJ2-5; 7 bases agree with TRBD2. The CDR3 is made up of 15 amino acids. After removal of 1 base from V and 2 bases from J, the junction contained 4 bases not matched to a gene. Germline lookup yields CDR1 SGHDN and CDR2 FVKESK. The CDR3 is CASSQVPAGQETQYF. The CDR3 DNA follows: TGTGCCAGCAGCCAAGTCCCAGCGGGACAAGAGACCCAGTACTTC.

This clone was recorded only once. The chain recombines TRBV27 with TRBJ1-1, with D possibly being TRBD1 (6 bases). The germline V gene has CDR1 MNHEY and CDR2 SMNVEV (reference sequence). The CDR3 is 14 residues long. Trimming shortened V by 5 bases and J by 6 bases, and 16 bases separated the two germline ends. The CDR3 protein is CASSLGGGSPEAFF. The CDR3 nucleotides are TGTGCCAGCAGTCTAGGGGGGGGATCTCCTGAAGCTTTCTTT.

Only one count was recorded for this clone. This chain joins TRBV7-6 and TRBJ2-1; tentative D call: TRBD2 (5 bases). Trimming pared 5 bases from V and 3 bases from J, leaving 14 bases between. There are 15 residues in the CDR3. Germline V CDR1 and CDR2: SGHVS, FNYEAQ. The CDR3 DNA follows: TGTGCCAGCAGCCCTAGCTTGCTCAACTACAATGAGCAGTTCTTC. It is translated as CASSPSLLNYNEQFF.

In regard to this clone: Compared with germline, one end of the junction differs, possibly owing to a read error. CDR3 DNA: TGTGCCAGCACCAAAGCCCTCGGTTTGTCCGACTACATTGAGCAGTTCTTC. As protein: CASTKALGLSDYIEQFF. V and J are TRBV7-9 and TRBJ2-1; a possible D gene is TRBD2 (5 bases). Per the germline V gene, CDR1 is SEHNR and CDR2 is FQNEAQ (reference sequence). This CDR3 has 17 amino acids.

V and J are TRBV6-5 and TRBJ2-1; D perhaps matches TRBD2 (7 bases). This CDR3 contains 15 residues. Germline lookup yields CDR1 MNHEY and CDR2 SVGAGI. Trimming removed 7 bases at V and 4 bases at J, with 17 bases between. The CDR3 sequence: CASKDSGGLYNEQFF. CDR3 coding DNA: TGTGCCAGCAAGGACTCGGGGGGCCTATACAATGAGCAGTTCTTC.

This clone was picked up a small number of times. The rearrangement uses TRBV3-1 (or the pseudogene TRBV3-2) and TRBJ2-1; 9 positions agree with TRBD2. The J segment lost 8 bases and the V segment lost 1 base, leaving 12 bases of the junction unmatched. Germline CDR1 LGHDT, CDR2 YNNKEL (reference sequence). This CDR3 region has 17 residues. In DNA form, the CDR3 reads TGTGCCAGCAGCCAAGTAGGGATAGCGGGAGCCGTTCATGAGCAGTTCTTC. This codes for CASSQVGIAGAVHEQFF.

This sequence joins TRBV3-1 (or the pseudogene TRBV3-2) and TRBJ2-2; 13 nucleotides agree with TRBD2. Germline V gives CDR1 LGHDT, CDR2 YNNKEL (reference sequence). Trimming at V came to 4 bases and at J to 7 bases, leaving 9 bases not matched to a gene. The CDR3 totals 17 residues. The CDR3 DNA reads as TGTGCCAGCAGCCCCCCGACTAGCGGGGGGCCGGGCGGGGAGCTGTTTTTT. Protein sequence: CASSPPTSGGPGGELFF.

J is TRBJ2-1 and V is TRBV19; 7 bases match TRBD2. Trimming removed 3 bases from V and 2 bases from J; junction bases left unmatched: 4. This CDR3 contains 15 residues. CDR1 and CDR2 (germline): LNHDA, SQIVND (reference sequence). CDR3 DNA sequence: TGTGCCAGTAGTATTAGCGGGCTAACCTACAATGAGCAGTTCTTC. Protein product: CASSISGLTYNEQFF.